This T cell receptor (beta chain) came from a study of cytomegalovirus exposure and HLA in healthy donors. Although they were nominally healthy when sampled, donors likely had unrecorded immune exposures. The PCR made use of 60 Vbeta and 13 Jbeta primers. Repertoires were generated with immunoSEQ multiplex PCR, while TCRdb's copy carries only in-frame clones and drops some. Of about 100,000 clones in the sample, about 70% were seen once. The length of the CDR3 is 16 residues. V lost 1 base, J lost 2 bases, and 13 bases lay in between. Germline CDR1 MRHNA, CDR2 SNTAGT. The gene calls are TRBV6-4 and TRBJ2-3, with D tentatively TRBD1 (5 bases). Sequenced: PBMCs. The sequence came from a man aged 45-65 years in good health and CMV-seropositive. CDR3 region: CASSDFLTDNTDTQYF. The CDR3 nucleotides are TGTGCCAGCAGTGACTTTCTAACGGACAACACAGATACGCAGTATTTT.